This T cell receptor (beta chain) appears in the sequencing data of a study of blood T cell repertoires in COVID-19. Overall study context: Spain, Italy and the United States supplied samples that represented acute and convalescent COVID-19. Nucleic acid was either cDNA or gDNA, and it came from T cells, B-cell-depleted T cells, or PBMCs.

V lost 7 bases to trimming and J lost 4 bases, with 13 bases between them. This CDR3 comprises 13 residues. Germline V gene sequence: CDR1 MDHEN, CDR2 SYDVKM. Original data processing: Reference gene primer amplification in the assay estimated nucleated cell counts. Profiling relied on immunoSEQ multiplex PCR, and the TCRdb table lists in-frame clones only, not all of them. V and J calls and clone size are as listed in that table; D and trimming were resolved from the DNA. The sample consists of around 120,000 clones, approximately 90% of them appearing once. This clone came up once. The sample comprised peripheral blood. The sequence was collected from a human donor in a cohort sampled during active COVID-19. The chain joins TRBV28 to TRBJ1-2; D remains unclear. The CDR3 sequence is CASKEGPFYGYTF. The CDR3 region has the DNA TGTGCCAGCAAAGAGGGTCCTTTCTATGGCTACACCTTC.